This is a list of T cell receptor beta chains from one sample in a study of blood T cell repertoires in COVID-19. Libraries were prepared by immunoSEQ multiplex PCR; TCRdb keeps only in-frame clonotypes and omits some of them. The repertoire holds tens of thousands of clones, with approximately 86% as singletons. Specimen: peripheral blood. All receptors come from a man aged 40-55 years with COVID-19, enrolled during active disease. Each CDR3 is given without its conserved first and last residue.

v_gene: TRBV4-1
CDR3aa: ASSRRDRGLYEQY

v_gene: TRBV30
CDR3aa: AWSVLGQIITDTQY

v_gene: TRBV25-1
CDR3aa: AASAGTGGHEQY

v_gene: TRBV28
CDR3aa: ASSSGGPNTGELF

v_gene: TRBV2
CDR3aa: ASSESTIDNEQF

v_gene: TRBV28
CDR3aa: ASSLRGGEASGGYT

v_gene: TRBV6-5
CDR3aa: ASILTGNSPLH

v_gene: TRBV5-6
CDR3aa: ASSWDRTNTGELF

v_gene: TRBV9
CDR3aa: ASSVWPGEGYT

v_gene: TRBV6-5
CDR3aa: ASRLGTSGYNEQF

v_gene: TRBV2
CDR3aa: ASSRQGNTEAF

v_gene: TRBV5-1
CDR3aa: ASSPQGGPYEQY

v_gene: TRBV5-6
CDR3aa: ASKDSMGRETQY

v_gene: TRBV7-9
CDR3aa: ASSLGADRRIGNTIY

v_gene: TRBV29-1
CDR3aa: SVQGADEAF

v_gene: TRBV11-3
CDR3aa: ASSPGQPIVTGELF

v_gene: TRBV5-4
CDR3aa: ASRKQETLTNSPLH

v_gene: TRBV30
CDR3aa: AWRLDRDYGYT

v_gene: TRBV10-3
CDR3aa: AISETGEKETQY

v_gene: TRBV29-1
CDR3aa: SVNRVETQY

v_gene: TRBV10-3
CDR3aa: AISERQENYGYT

v_gene: TRBV27
CDR3aa: ASSFQGQGYSPLH

v_gene: TRBV24-1
CDR3aa: ATRDRAGYSNQPQH

v_gene: TRBV5-5
CDR3aa: ASSTYRDSSNQPQH

v_gene: TRBV7-2
CDR3aa: ASSLGTGSQYEQY

v_gene: TRBV5-4
CDR3aa: ASSLPGLNYGYT

v_gene: TRBV10-1
CDR3aa: ASSEEGTGEDTQY

v_gene: TRBV28
CDR3aa: ASSFNFGQKQETQY

v_gene: TRBV28
CDR3aa: ASRPTGNYGYT

v_gene: TRBV5-6
CDR3aa: ASSLAGTGNYGYT

v_gene: TRBV3-1/TRBV3-2
CDR3aa: ASRDLGHGETQY

v_gene: TRBV3-1/TRBV3-2
CDR3aa: ASSQDLRGGAGTGELF

v_gene: TRBV2
CDR3aa: ASRATGGGTNEKLF

v_gene: TRBV30
CDR3aa: AWETENSPLH

v_gene: TRBV6-5
CDR3aa: ASKATPGTEAF

v_gene: TRBV20-1
CDR3aa: SASLNYGYT

v_gene: TRBV5-7
CDR3aa: ASSLELNEQF

v_gene: TRBV7-2
CDR3aa: ASSATGIQETQY

v_gene: TRBV29-1
CDR3aa: SVQGANEQY

v_gene: TRBV5-1
CDR3aa: ASSLGITANTEAF

v_gene: TRBV4-1
CDR3aa: ASSQVSGQGRDTQY

v_gene: TRBV5-4
CDR3aa: ASSGTPGTATDTQY

v_gene: TRBV5-6
CDR3aa: ASSPAGIRSGNTIY